This T cell receptor beta chain stems from a study of CD8 T cells in Susac syndrome. When the RNA was reverse transcribed, random hexamers were used with an input of about 0.5 to 1 ug. Using its own MiXCR run on the immunoSEQ multiplex PCR reads, TCRdb lists one record per CDR3 protein. The table lists around 220,000 distinct CDR3 sequences, 92% of them singletons. This CDR3 comprises 15 residues. The ends lost 0 bases at V and 2 bases at J; junction bases unmatched: 2. In germline, CDR1 is MNHEY, CDR2 SVGEGT. This sequence was found in a human donor with multiple sclerosis. Sequencing input: CD8+ T cells from PBMCs. The V and J genes are TRBV6-2 or TRBV6-3 and TRBJ1-2; 8 bases are shared with TRBD1. In nucleotides, the CDR3 is TGTGCCAGCAGTTACTCAAGGACAGGGAACTATGGCTACACCTTC. Translated, it gives CASSYSRTGNYGYTF.